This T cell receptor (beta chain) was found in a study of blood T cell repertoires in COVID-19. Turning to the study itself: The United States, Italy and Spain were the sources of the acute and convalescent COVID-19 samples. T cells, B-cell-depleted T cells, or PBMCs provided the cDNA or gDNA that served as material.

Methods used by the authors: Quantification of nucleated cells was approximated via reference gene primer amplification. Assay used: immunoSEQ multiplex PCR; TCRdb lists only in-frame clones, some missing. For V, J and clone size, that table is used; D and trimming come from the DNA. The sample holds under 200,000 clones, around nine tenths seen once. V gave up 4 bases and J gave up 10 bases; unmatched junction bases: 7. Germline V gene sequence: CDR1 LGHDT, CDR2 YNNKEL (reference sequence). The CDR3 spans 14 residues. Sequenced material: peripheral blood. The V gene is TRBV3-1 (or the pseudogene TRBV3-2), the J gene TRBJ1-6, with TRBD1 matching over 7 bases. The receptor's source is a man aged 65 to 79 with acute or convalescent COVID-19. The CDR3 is CASSRQGGKSPLHF. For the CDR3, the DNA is TGTGCCAGCAGCCGACAGGGTGGGAAATCACCCCTCCACTTT.